Presented here are 25 T cell receptor beta chains from one specimen sequenced in a study of T cell repertoires in cytomegalovirus infection. TCRdb reanalysed the reads using MiXCR and keeps one entry per CDR3 protein. The sample holds just over 450,000 distinct CDR3 sequences, roughly 43% seen once. These TCRs are of unknown antigen specificity. Here the sequenced sample was cultured PBMCs, taken from culture after CMV antigen stimulation. The receptors here all came from a human donor in good health (CMV status not recorded). Some clones in this sample may be carry-over from other donors' samples.

This clonotype was observed a handful of times. The chain employs TRBV5-4 and TRBJ2-1; D not resolved. The CDR3 spans 15 residues. Germline values: CDR1 SGHNT, CDR2 YYREEE (reference sequence). V was cut by 4 bases and J by 0 bases, with 11 bases left in between. CDR3 in DNA: TGTGCCAGCAGCAGAATACTCAGCTCCTACAATGAGCAGTTCTTC. As protein: CASSRILSSYNEQFF.

The chain links TRBV7-8 to TRBJ2-2; D is undetermined. V was clipped by 4 bases and J by 7 bases, with 13 bases between them. CDR3 size: 14 residues. CDR1 and CDR2 from the germline V gene are SGHVS and FQNEAQ. Here the CDR3 reads CASSSTAAFGELFF. CDR3 DNA sequence: TGTGCCAGCAGCTCCACTGCTGCGTTCGGGGAGCTGTTTTTT. Together with reference TRBV7-8 and TRBJ2-2, the CDR3 gives the full variable domain: GAGVSQSPRYKVAKRGQDVALRCDPISGHVSLFWYQQALGQGPEFLTYFQNEAQLDKSGLPSDRFFAERPEGSVSTLKIQRTQQEDSAVYLCASSSTAAFGELFFGEGSRLTVL.

This clonotype has only a few counts. The gene calls are TRBV7-2 and TRBJ1-2; perhaps TRBD1 as D (6 bases). CDR1 is SGHTA, CDR2 FQGNSA, per germline. The CDR3 spans 15 residues. V was cut by 5 bases and J by 14 bases, with 27 bases left in between. CDR3 sequence: CASSPLRGSGATITF. CDR3 nucleotide sequence: TGTGCCAGCAGCCCCCTCCGCGGGTCGGGGGCTACGATTACCTTC. The full variable domain, its missing parts supplied by reference TRBV7-2 and TRBJ1-2, is GAGVSQSPSNKVTEKGKDVELRCDPISGHTALYWYRQSLGQGLEFLIYFQGNSAPDKSGLPSDRFSAERTGGSVSTLTIQRTQQEDSAVYLCASSPLRGSGATITFGSGTRLTVV.

The table lists this clonotype with a few counts. The chain carries TRBV12-3 or TRBV12-4 and TRBJ1-1; unclear D gene. The germline V and J ends were trimmed by 5 bases and 0 bases, with 13 bases remaining between them. This CDR3 has 15 residues. The CDR3 bases are TGTGCCAGCAGTCCCTCGGGAAGGATGAACACTGAAGCTTTCTTT. The encoded protein is CASSPSGRMNTEAFF.

This sequence joins TRBV6-6 and TRBJ2-3; TRBD2 aligns across 7 bases. The V segment lost 0 bases and the J segment 6 bases; nucleotides outside the gene matches: 9. The CDR3 has 16 amino acids. CDR1 is MNHNY, CDR2 SVGAGI, per germline (reference sequence). The CDR3 nucleotides are TGTGCCAGCAGTTACTCGGAAGGGAAACTAGCGGATACGCAGTATTTT. Translating it yields CASSYSEGKLADTQYF.

V usage is TRBV7-2 and J usage is TRBJ1-2, with TRBD1 as a possible D gene (6 bases). Deletions cut 5 bases from V and 5 bases from J, with 18 bases between. The CDR3 sequence is 15 residues long. Germline loops: CDR1 SGHTA, CDR2 FQGNSA. DNA of the CDR3: TGTGCCAGCAGCCCCGATGGGGGGCCCGGGTATGGCTACACCTTC. Translation gives CASSPDGGPGYGYTF.

This clonotype was counted between two and nine times. The V and J genes are TRBV7-2 and TRBJ2-2, with 8 bases fitting TRBD2. Germline V gives CDR1 SGHTA, CDR2 FQGNSA. This CDR3 is built from 17 residues. J lost 4 bases, V lost 1 base, and 8 bases had no gene match. In nucleotides, the CDR3 is TGTGCCAGCAGCTTAGTCGGGGGGGCCCCGAGCACCGGGGAGCTGTTTTTT. Its translation: CASSLVGGAPSTGELFF.

V usage is TRBV7-8 and J usage is TRBJ2-3; TRBD2 is a possible D gene (6 bases). Trimming cost V 3 bases and J 5 bases, with 12 bases left between them. The CDR3 totals 14 residues. CDR1 is SGHVS, CDR2 FQNEAQ, per germline. The CDR3 DNA reads as TGTGCCAGCAGCTTCGACCGGGGAGGAGATACGCAGTATTTT. Its protein is CASSFDRGGDTQYF.

This clonotype was seen a handful of times. This rearrangement joins TRBV7-9 to TRBJ2-1; D is possibly TRBD1 (8 bases). CDR1 SEHNR and CDR2 FQNEAQ come from the germline V gene (reference sequence). This CDR3 contains 15 residues. Trimming stripped 5 bases from V and 6 bases from J, with 17 bases between. As DNA, the CDR3 is TGTGCCAGCAGCACAGGGGGAGGGGCCCTCAATGAGCAGTTCTTC. It translates to CASSTGGGALNEQFF.

The CDR3 loop is CASSLVPSGRARLSDTQYF. CDR3 DNA sequence: TGTGCCAGCAGCTTAGTACCTAGCGGGAGGGCCAGATTATCAGATACGCAGTATTTT. The rearrangement links TRBV11-2 to TRBJ2-3, with 12 positions matching TRBD2. V trimming: 1 base; J trimming: 4 bases; junction bases outside the gene matches: 12. There are 19 residues in the CDR3. CDR1 SGHAT and CDR2 FQNNGV come from the germline V gene. The full variable domain, its missing parts supplied by reference TRBV11-2 and TRBJ2-3, is EAGVAQSPRYKIIEKRQSVAFWCNPISGHATLYWYQQILGQGPKLLIQFQNNGVVDDSQLPKDRFSAERLKGVDSTLKIQPAKLEDSAVYLCASSLVPSGRARLSDTQYFGPGTRLTVL.

V and J are TRBV20-1 and TRBJ1-5; weak D call: TRBD1 (6 bases). The CDR3 has 15 amino acids. Deletions cut 5 bases from V and 5 bases from J, with 19 bases between. In germline, CDR1 is DFQATT, CDR2 SNEGSKA (reference sequence). CDR3 sequence reads: CSAGRRGNQDQPQHF. In DNA form, the CDR3 reads TGCAGTGCTGGGAGAAGGGGGAATCAGGATCAGCCCCAGCATTTT.

This chain links TRBV10-3 with TRBJ2-7, with 7 bases lining up with TRBD2. The V and J ends lost 10 bases and 0 bases, in that order; junction bases with no gene match: 9. The CDR3 is 14 residues long. In germline, CDR1 is ENHRY, CDR2 SYGVKD. Here the CDR3 DNA reads TGTGCCACGGGAGGCGCCCGTGGCTCCTACGAGCAGTACTTC. Translation gives CATGGARGSYEQYF.

This clonotype showed up many times. The CDR3 DNA sequence: TGTGCCAGCAGCCTTGTAGCGGGGGGGCCGGTGAATGAGCAGTTCTTC. Translated, it gives CASSLVAGGPVNEQFF. V is TRBV7-8 and J is TRBJ2-1, with 11 bases lining up with TRBD2. V was pared by 5 bases and J by 7 bases, with 10 bases of the junction left unmatched. The germline CDR1 and CDR2 sequences are SGHVS and FQNEAQ. This CDR3 is 16 amino acids long.

This clonotype was seen repeatedly, ten times or more. The chain employs TRBV7-2 and TRBJ2-7; D gene uncertain. Germline V gene lookup returns CDR1 SGHTA and CDR2 FQGNSA. This CDR3 contains 13 residues. Trimming shortened V by 3 bases and J by 5 bases, and 11 bases separated the two germline ends. The CDR3: CASSFQTTDEQYF. The DNA for the CDR3 is TGTGCCAGCAGCTTTCAGACGACCGACGAGCAGTACTTC.

The rearrangement joins TRBV28 to TRBJ2-3; 8 positions match TRBD2. The CDR3 spans 15 residues. J gave up 3 bases and V 5 bases, and 7 bases lay outside the gene matches. Germline CDR1 and CDR2: MDHEN and SYDVKM. This CDR3 is CASSPAGGGTDTQYF. In nucleotides, the CDR3 is TGTGCCAGCAGTCCCGCGGGGGGTGGGACAGATACGCAGTATTTT. Looking up the rest from reference TRBV28 and TRBJ2-3 gives the full variable domain: DVKVTQSSRYLVKRTGEKVFLECVQDMDHENMFWYRQDPGLGLRLIYFSYDVKMKEKGDIPEGYSVSREKKERFSLILESASTNQTSMYLCASSPAGGGTDTQYFGPGTRLTVL.

The rearrangement links TRBV11-2 to TRBJ2-7; TRBD2 might be the D (6 bases). Germline CDR1 reads SGHAT; CDR2 reads FQNNGV. CDR3 size: 14 residues. Trimming removed 0 bases from V and 5 bases from J, with 11 bases in between. This chain's CDR3 is CASSLESAGNEQYF. CDR3 in DNA: TGTGCCAGCAGCTTAGAGTCCGCGGGGAACGAGCAGTACTTC.

This clonotype was observed a few times. The chain employs TRBV11-1 and TRBJ2-7; tentative D call: TRBD1 (5 bases). CDR3 length equals 13 residues. Looked up from germline, CDR1 is SGHAT and CDR2 is FQDESV (reference sequence). The V and J ends lost 6 bases and 3 bases respectively, with 12 bases between them. For the CDR3, the DNA is TGTGCCAGCAGAAAGGTAGGGGACTACGAGCAGTACTTC. This sequence encodes CASRKVGDYEQYF.

The V gene is TRBV13, the J gene TRBJ2-7, with TRBD2 identical over 12 bases. Trimming at V came to 5 bases and at J to 4 bases, leaving 12 bases not matched to a gene. Germline assignment: CDR1 PRHDT and CDR2 FYEKMQ (reference sequence). This CDR3 is built from 17 residues. CDR3 in amino acids: CASSDSESSGGDYEQYF. In nucleotides, the CDR3 is TGTGCCAGCAGCGATAGTGAATCTAGCGGGGGGGATTACGAGCAGTACTTC.

A single count supports this clonotype. The V call is TRBV6-2 or TRBV6-3, the J call TRBJ1-5; D possibly corresponds to TRBD1 (5 bases). Germline V gene lookup returns CDR1 MNHEY and CDR2 SVGEGT. The V end lost 6 bases, the J end lost 2 bases, and 20 bases lay between the germline ends. This CDR3 has 17 residues. CDR3 region: CASSAPMGPRGNQPQHF. The CDR3 DNA follows: TGTGCCAGCAGCGCCCCGATGGGACCGAGGGGCAATCAGCCCCAGCATTTT.

The V call is TRBV6-2 or TRBV6-3, the J call TRBJ2-1, with 7 bases that match TRBD2. The length of the CDR3 is 17 residues. The V gene end was trimmed by 5 bases and the J gene end by 0 bases; junction bases not matched to a gene: 10. Looked up from germline, CDR1 is MNHEY and CDR2 is SVGEGT. CDR3 DNA: TGTGCCAGCAGTACCCGGGGAGGGCCGAGCTCCTACAATGAGCAGTTCTTC. Translation: CASSTRGGPSSYNEQFF.

This clonotype was observed a handful of times. This rearrangement joins TRBV11-2 to TRBJ2-6; D is possibly TRBD1 (6 bases). In germline, CDR1 is SGHAT, CDR2 FQNNGV. The CDR3 contains 18 residues. Trimming stripped 5 bases from V and 0 bases from J, with 17 bases between. Written as DNA, the CDR3 is TGTGCCAGCAGCCATTACAGGGTGGGCGGCTCTGGGGCCAACGTCCTGACTTTC. It translates to CASSHYRVGGSGANVLTF.

This clonotype turned up a few times. The J gene is TRBJ2-7, the V gene TRBV10-3, with D tentatively TRBD1 (5 bases). CDR3 size: 12 residues. Germline V gene sequence: CDR1 ENHRY, CDR2 SYGVKD. V gave up 6 bases and J gave up 1 base, with 7 bases separating them. The CDR3 DNA sequence: TGTGCCATCAGACAGGCATCCTACGAGCAGTACTTC. It specifies CAIRQASYEQYF.

The V gene is TRBV9, the J gene TRBJ2-3; D might be TRBD2 (6 bases). CDR1 and CDR2 from the germline V gene are SGDLS and YYNGEE. The CDR3 runs 14 residues. V was trimmed by 0 bases and J by 14 bases, leaving 19 bases between them. The CDR3 loop reads CASSVGGGDPRPYF. The CDR3 nucleotides are TGTGCCAGCAGCGTAGGAGGCGGGGACCCCCGGCCGTATTTT.

The chain joins TRBV7-2 to TRBJ2-1, with 12 bases aligning to TRBD2. The J segment lost 4 bases and the V segment lost 5 bases, leaving 6 bases of the junction unmatched. The CDR3 runs 16 residues. Germline V gene sequence: CDR1 SGHTA, CDR2 FQGNSA. The CDR3 is CASSHRLAGGYNEQFF. In DNA form, the CDR3 reads TGTGCCAGCAGCCACCGTCTAGCGGGGGGGTACAATGAGCAGTTCTTC.

The V gene is TRBV20-1, the J gene TRBJ2-2; TRBD2 agrees at 10 bases. V was pared by 1 base and J by 1 base, with 0 bases of the junction left unmatched. The CDR3 totals 15 residues. Looked up from germline, CDR1 is DFQATT and CDR2 is SNEGSKA (reference sequence). The CDR3 sequence: CSARASGRNTGELFF. CDR3 DNA: TGCAGTGCTAGAGCTAGCGGGAGGAACACCGGGGAGCTGTTTTTT.